Shown below are 9 T cell receptor beta chains from a single sample sequenced in a study of T cells in Graves' hyperthyroidism and ophthalmopathy. Amplified regions were TCR beta CDR3 sequences from RNA transcripts. Primed by the HTBI set, a first-round RT-PCR was run on the TCR CDR3. In TCRdb, the multiplex PCR reads were re-called with MiXCR into one record per CDR3 protein. The sample lists roughly 520,000 distinct CDR3 sequences, roughly 25% occurring once. Sequenced sample: blood. The receptors come from a woman between 25 and 40 years old with Graves' ophthalmopathy.

This clonotype was detected many times. This chain connects TRBV15 to TRBJ1-3; D not resolved. The V end lost 0 bases, the J end lost 1 base, and 13 bases lay between the germline ends. The germline V gene has CDR1 LNHNV and CDR2 YYDKDF (reference sequence). This CDR3 is built from 17 residues. CDR3: CATSRDYGRVSGNTIYF. The CDR3 region has the DNA TGTGCCACCAGCAGAGATTATGGGAGAGTGTCTGGAAACACCATATATTTT.

This clonotype occurred many times. V gene TRBV7-3 combines with J gene TRBJ2-6; D gene uncertain. CDR1 SGHTA and CDR2 FQGTGA come from the germline V gene. This CDR3 comprises 16 residues. V was cut by 2 bases and J by 2 bases, with 10 bases left in between. The CDR3 sequence is CASSLWAKTGANVLTF. CDR3 coding DNA: TGTGCCAGCAGCTTATGGGCAAAGACTGGGGCCAACGTCCTGACTTTC.

This chain joins TRBV6-1 and TRBJ2-4, with 8 bases lining up with TRBD1. V was pared by 10 bases and J by 1 base, with 9 bases of the junction left unmatched. This CDR3 spans 15 amino acids. Germline-derived CDR1 and CDR2 are MNHNS and SASEGT. The CDR3 DNA is TGTGCCACCCTAGACAGGGGAGAGGCCAAAAACATTCAGTACTTC. The encoded protein is CATLDRGEAKNIQYF.

This clonotype was observed many times. The genes are TRBV7-8 and TRBJ1-3; possibly TRBD1 for D (6 bases). The CDR3 is 16 amino acids. Germline V lookup: CDR1 SGHVS, CDR2 FQNEAQ. V was trimmed by 3 bases and J by 3 bases, leaving 15 bases between them. This chain's CDR3 is CASSFSRGRDGNTIYF. The CDR3, as DNA: TGTGCCAGCAGCTTTTCTCGGGGGCGCGATGGAAACACCATATATTTT.

This clonotype was seen ten or more times. The CDR3 spells CASSQGQGGTEAFF. The CDR3 bases are TGTGCCAGCAGTCAGGGACAGGGGGGCACTGAAGCTTTCTTT. The chain uses TRBV27 and TRBJ1-1; TRBD1 aligns across 11 bases. CDR1 is MNHEY, CDR2 SMNVEV, per germline (reference sequence). The CDR3 is 14 amino acids. The V and J ends lost 5 bases and 4 bases, in that order; junction bases with no gene match: 3.

The chain recombines TRBV10-3 with TRBJ1-3; possible D gene TRBD1, 6 bases. In germline, CDR1 is ENHRY, CDR2 SYGVKD. The CDR3 consists of 13 residues. The V end was cut by 6 bases, the J end by 7 bases, with 13 bases between. The CDR3 loop reads CAIRPGQGNTIYF. The CDR3 DNA reads as TGTGCCATCAGGCCAGGGCAGGGGAACACCATATATTTT.

This clonotype occurred many times. The chain uses TRBV12-3 or TRBV12-4 and TRBJ1-1; D gene ambiguous. The CDR3 extends over 14 amino acids. Deletions cut 2 bases from V and 1 base from J, with 8 bases between. The CDR3 sequence: CASSLNTGNTEAFF. The CDR3 nucleotides are TGTGCCAGCAGTTTAAATACGGGGAACACTGAAGCTTTCTTT.

Remarks on this clonotype: A clone one base away is much larger, so this may be a read error. This likely comes from a read error, as the CDR3 has no conserved phenylalanine or tryptophan at its end. V gene TRBV19 combines with J gene TRBJ2-6; 7 bases fit TRBD1. CDR1 is LNHDA, CDR2 SQIVND, per germline (reference sequence). Losses at the gene ends were 11 bases for V and 3 bases for J; bases not matched to a gene: 7. CDR3 length equals 14 residues. CDR3 DNA sequence: TGTGCCGCCGACAGGGTCCATGGGGCCAACGTCCTGACTTCC. This gives the protein CAADRVHGANVLTS.

Many counts were recorded for this clonotype. This sequence joins TRBV4-2 and TRBJ1-1; D gene uncertain. CDR3 size: 16 residues. V lost 0 bases to trimming and J lost 0 bases, with 11 bases between them. The germline CDR1 and CDR2 sequences are LGHNA and YNFKEQ. The CDR3 bases are TGTGCCAGCAGCCAAGATCTTGGGCGGTTGAACACTGAAGCTTTCTTT. It is translated as CASSQDLGRLNTEAFF.